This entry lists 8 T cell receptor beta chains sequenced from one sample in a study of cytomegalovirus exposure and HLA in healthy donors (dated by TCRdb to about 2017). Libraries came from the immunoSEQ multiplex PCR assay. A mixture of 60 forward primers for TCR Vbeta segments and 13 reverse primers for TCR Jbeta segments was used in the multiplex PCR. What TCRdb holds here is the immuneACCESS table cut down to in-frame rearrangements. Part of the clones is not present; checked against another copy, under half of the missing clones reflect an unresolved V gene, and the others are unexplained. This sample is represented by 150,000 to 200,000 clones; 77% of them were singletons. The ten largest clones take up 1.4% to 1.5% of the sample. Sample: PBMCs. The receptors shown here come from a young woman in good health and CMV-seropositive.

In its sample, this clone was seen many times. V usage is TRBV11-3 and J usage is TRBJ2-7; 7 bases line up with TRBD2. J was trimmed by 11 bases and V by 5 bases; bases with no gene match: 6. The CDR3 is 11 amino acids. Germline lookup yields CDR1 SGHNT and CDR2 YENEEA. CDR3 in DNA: TGTGCCAGCAGCATGGGGGAGGGGAAGTACTTC. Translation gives CASSMGEGKYF.

The CDR3 is CASSPGTGGTGANVLTF. The DNA for the CDR3 is TGTGCCAGTAGTCCCGGGACAGGGGGTACTGGGGCCAACGTCCTGACTTTC. This chain connects TRBV19 to TRBJ2-6, with TRBD1 identical over 11 bases. CDR1 and CDR2 (germline): LNHDA, SQIVND (reference sequence). CDR3 length: 17 residues. V shed 5 bases and J 2 bases; nucleotides not matched to a gene: 5.

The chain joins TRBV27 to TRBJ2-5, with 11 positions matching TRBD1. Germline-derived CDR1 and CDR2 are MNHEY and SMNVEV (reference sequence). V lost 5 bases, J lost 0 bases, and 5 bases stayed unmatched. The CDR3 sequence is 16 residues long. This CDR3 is CASSTGQGANQETQYF. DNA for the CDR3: TGTGCCAGCAGTACCGGACAGGGGGCTAACCAAGAGACCCAGTACTTC.

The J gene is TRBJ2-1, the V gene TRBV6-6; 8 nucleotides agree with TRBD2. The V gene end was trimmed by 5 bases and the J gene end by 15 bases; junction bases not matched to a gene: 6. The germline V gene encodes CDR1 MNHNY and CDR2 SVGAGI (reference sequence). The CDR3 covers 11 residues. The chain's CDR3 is CASSTGTRRFF. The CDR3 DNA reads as TGTGCCAGCAGTACAGGGACTAGACGGTTCTTC.

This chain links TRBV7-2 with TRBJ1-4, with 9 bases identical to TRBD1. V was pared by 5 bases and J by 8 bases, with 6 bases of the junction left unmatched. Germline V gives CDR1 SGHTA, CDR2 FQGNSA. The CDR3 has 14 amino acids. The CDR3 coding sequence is TGTGCCAGCAGCACACAGGGGGCAGGAGAAAAACTGTTTTTT. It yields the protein CASSTQGAGEKLFF. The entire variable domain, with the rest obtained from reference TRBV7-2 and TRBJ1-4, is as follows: GAGVSQSPSNKVTEKGKDVELRCDPISGHTALYWYRQSLGQGLEFLIYFQGNSAPDKSGLPSDRFSAERTGGSVSTLTIQRTQQEDSAVYLCASSTQGAGEKLFFGSGTQLSVL.

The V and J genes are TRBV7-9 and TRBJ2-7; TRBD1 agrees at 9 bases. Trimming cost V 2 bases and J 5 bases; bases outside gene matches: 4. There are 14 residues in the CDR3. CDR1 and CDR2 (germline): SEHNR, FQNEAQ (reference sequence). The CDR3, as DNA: TGTGCCAGCAGCTTATGGGACAGGGACGACGAGCAGTACTTC. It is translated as CASSLWDRDDEQYF.

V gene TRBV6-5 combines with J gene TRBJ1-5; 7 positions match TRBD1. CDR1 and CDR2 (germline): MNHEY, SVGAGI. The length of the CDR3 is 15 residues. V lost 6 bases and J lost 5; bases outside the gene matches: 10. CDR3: CASRAGTATYQPQHF. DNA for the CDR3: TGTGCCAGCAGGGCCGGGACAGCAACCTATCAGCCCCAGCATTTT.

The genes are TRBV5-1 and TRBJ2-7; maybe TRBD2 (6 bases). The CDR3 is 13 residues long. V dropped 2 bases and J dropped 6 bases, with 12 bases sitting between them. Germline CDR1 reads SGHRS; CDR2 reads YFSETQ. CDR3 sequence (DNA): TGCGCCAGCAGCTTCGGGAGTAGCTCCGAGCAGTACTTC. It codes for CASSFGSSSEQYF.